Listed here are 11 T cell receptor beta chains from one sample, sequenced in a study of T cells in Graves' hyperthyroidism and ophthalmopathy (dated by TCRdb to between 2019 and 2020). The receptor library was made with multiplex PCR. Sequencing used an Illumina HiSeq 2000. Amplification of TCR beta CDR3 regions was carried out from RNA transcripts. The first round of RT-PCR for the TCR CDR3 was performed with the HTBI primer set and the Qiagen OneStep RT-PCR kit. TCRdb reprocessing: public reads trimmed at Q25 with fastp, clones called with MiXCR, in-frame beta chains kept. Each entry merges the rows of one CDR3 protein and shows their most common DNA and genes. Present in this sample are 600,000 or so distinct CDR3 sequences, 46% of which were seen just once. Of the sample, roughly 8.2% falls within the top ten clones. The specimen sequenced was peripheral blood or thyroid tissue (not recorded which). The source is a young woman with Graves' hyperthyroidism. Donor details come from another sample of the same person, matched by shared clones.

The rearrangement joins TRBV20-1 to TRBJ2-2; D might be TRBD1 or TRBD2, each matching 5 bases. The V end was cut by 6 bases, the J end by 4 bases, with 15 bases between. This CDR3 is built from 14 residues. Germline CDR1 and CDR2: DFQATT and SNEGSKA (reference sequence). CDR3 amino acids: CSATRDPATGELFF. CDR3 bases: TGCAGTGCCACCCGGGACCCAGCCACCGGGGAGCTGTTTTTT.

The J gene is TRBJ2-6, the V gene TRBV15, with D maybe TRBD1 (6 bases). V shed 0 bases and J shed 3 bases, with 15 bases lying between them. Germline V gives CDR1 LNHNV, CDR2 YYDKDF (reference sequence). This CDR3 is built from 18 residues. Here the CDR3 reads CATSRDAGASYGANVLTF. The CDR3 nucleotides read TGTGCCACCAGCAGAGATGCAGGGGCGAGCTATGGGGCCAACGTCCTGACTTTC.

As DNA, the CDR3 is TGTGCCAGCAGCTTAGAGGGAGGGCTGGAGACCCAGTACTTC. Amino acid sequence: CASSLEGGLETQYF. V gene TRBV7-8 combines with J gene TRBJ2-5; TRBD2 agrees at 7 bases. This CDR3 has 14 residues. V was clipped by 1 base and J by 5 bases; unmatched bases: 4. The V gene's germline CDR1 is SGHVS and CDR2 FQNEAQ.

The chain is built from TRBV15 and TRBJ1-1, with D perhaps matching TRBD1 (5 bases). V was shortened by 10 bases and J by 2 bases, with 17 bases between the two germline ends. Per germline, CDR1 LNHNV and CDR2 YYDKDF (reference sequence). The CDR3 totals 14 residues. CDR3 bases: TGTGCCAGCATGCAGGCAGGGCCTAACACTGAAGCTTTCTTT. This translates into CASMQAGPNTEAFF.

The sample holds a few counts of this clonotype. The chain combines TRBV6-1 with TRBJ1-3; possibly TRBD1 for D (6 bases). The CDR3 loop spans 16 amino acids. CDR1 and CDR2 from the germline V gene are MNHNS and SASEGT. The V end was cut by 6 bases, the J end by 0 bases, with 15 bases between. The CDR3 nucleotides read TGTGCCAGCAGAGAGGACAGCTTCAACTCTGGAAACACCATATATTTT. Residues: CASREDSFNSGNTIYF.

This clonotype was detected many times. The V and J genes are TRBV2 and TRBJ1-5, with no clear D. The germline gives CDR1 SNHLY, CDR2 FYNNEI. Deletions cut 3 bases from V and 0 bases from J, with 9 bases between. The CDR3 sequence is 15 residues long. CDR3 in amino acids: CASSERSRSNQPQHF. For the CDR3, the DNA is TGTGCCAGCAGTGAGCGGTCCCGTAGCAATCAGCCCCAGCATTTT.

There are many counts of this clonotype. The chain carries TRBV10-3 and TRBJ1-1; no clear D. V gave up 2 bases and J gave up 11 bases, with 12 bases separating them. The CDR3 totals 12 residues. CDR1 and CDR2 from the germline V gene are ENHRY and SYGVKD. CDR3 in DNA: TGTGCCATCAGTGAGCTCGACCGGGAGGCTTTCTTT. Translated: CAISELDREAFF.

The chain uses TRBV12-3 or TRBV12-4 and TRBJ2-5, with 7 positions matching TRBD1. Trimming cost V 6 bases and J 5 bases; bases outside gene matches: 12. The CDR3 length is 15 residues. Here the CDR3 reads CASSFGQAAEETQYF. In DNA, the CDR3 is TGTGCCAGCAGCTTCGGACAGGCGGCTGAGGAGACCCAGTACTTC.

In its sample, this clonotype was seen many times. The chain combines TRBV7-2 with TRBJ1-2, with 8 bases identical to TRBD1. Germline CDR1 is SGHTA and CDR2 is FQGNSA. The CDR3 runs 14 residues. The ends lost 5 bases at V and 4 bases at J; junction bases unmatched: 6. In DNA, the CDR3 is TGTGCCAGCAGCCTTACCGGGACAGGCTATGGCTACACCTTC. It specifies CASSLTGTGYGYTF.

J is TRBJ2-2 and V is TRBV9; D gene unclear. The CDR3 runs to 16 residues. V gave up 4 bases and J gave up 0 bases, with 13 bases separating them. Germline V gene lookup returns CDR1 SGDLS and CDR2 YYNGEE. DNA for the CDR3: TGTGCCAGCAGCTTAGAACAAAAAACGAACACCGGGGAGCTGTTTTTT. Translation gives CASSLEQKTNTGELFF.

The chain couples TRBV24-1 to TRBJ1-2; no reliable D call. Germline V CDR1 and CDR2: KGHDR, SFDVKD. The V and J ends lost 12 bases and 4 bases respectively, with 8 bases between them. This CDR3 has 10 amino acids. In DNA form, the CDR3 reads TGTGCCCCGAGTGGCTATGGCTACACCTTC. This codes for CAPSGYGYTF.